What follows are 15 T cell receptor beta chains derived from one specimen sequenced in a study of blood T cell repertoires in COVID-19. Sequencing used immunoSEQ multiplex PCR; TCRdb keeps in-frame clones, though not all of them. Seen here are hundreds of thousands of clones, 83% observed once, and the top ten hold 1.3%. Sequencing was carried out using peripheral blood. Receptor source: a woman aged 25-40 years with COVID-19, enrolled during active disease.

The CDR3 protein is CASSYQGNYEQYF. CDR3 nucleotide sequence: TGTGCCAGCAGTTATCAGGGGAACTACGAGCAGTACTTC. The chain links TRBV28 to TRBJ2-7, with D possibly being TRBD1 (6 bases). There are 13 residues in the CDR3. The V end was cut by 4 bases, the J end by 3 bases, with 10 bases between. Germline values: CDR1 MDHEN, CDR2 SYDVKM.

The V and J genes are TRBV5-4 and TRBJ2-7; tentatively, D is TRBD1 (7 bases). V lost 0 bases and J 5 bases, leaving 15 bases between the germline ends. Germline V gene sequence: CDR1 SGHNT, CDR2 YYREEE (reference sequence). The CDR3 sequence is 15 residues long. The CDR3 loop is CASSLAGGRVDEQYF. The CDR3 DNA follows: TGTGCCAGCAGCTTGGCAGGGGGGCGGGTGGACGAGCAGTACTTC.

CDR3 coding DNA: TGTGCCAGCAGCTCCAATCCGGGACATCCGACCTACGAGCAGTACTTC. Amino acid sequence: CASSSNPGHPTYEQYF. This chain joins TRBV6-2 or TRBV6-3 and TRBJ2-7, with D maybe TRBD1 (6 bases). Germline CDR1 is MNHEY and CDR2 is SVGEGT. Deletions cut 6 bases from V and 2 bases from J, with 20 bases between. This CDR3 has 16 residues.

The V call is TRBV5-4, the J call TRBJ1-2; 7 nucleotides align to TRBD1. Germline loops: CDR1 SGHNT, CDR2 YYREEE (reference sequence). The length of the CDR3 is 17 residues. Germline trimming cut 3 bases from V and 4 bases from J; bases unmatched to any gene: 15. The CDR3 spells CASSYTGADLDLYGYTF. The DNA of the CDR3 is TGTGCCAGCAGCTACACAGGGGCCGATCTAGATCTCTATGGCTACACCTTC.

This clone was observed a handful of times. The chain uses TRBV6-4 and TRBJ2-6; D unclear. V was shortened by 3 bases and J by 0 bases, with 6 bases between the two germline ends. From germline, CDR1 is MRHNA and CDR2 SNTAGT. This CDR3 contains 15 residues. The CDR3 loop is CASSDGISGANVLTF. Written as DNA, the CDR3 is TGTGCCAGCAGTGATGGCATCTCTGGGGCCAACGTCCTGACTTTC.

The V gene is TRBV6-5, the J gene TRBJ1-1; D possibly corresponds to TRBD1 (6 bases). V dropped 5 bases and J dropped 2 bases, with 9 bases sitting between them. This CDR3 region has 13 residues. Germline CDR1 reads MNHEY; CDR2 reads SVGAGI. CDR3 coding DNA: TGTGCCAGCAGTACGACAGGTAACACTGAAGCTTTCTTT. This codes for CASSTTGNTEAFF.

The chain recombines TRBV7-9 with TRBJ2-1; TRBD1 aligns across 9 bases. CDR1 and CDR2 (germline): SEHNR, FQNEAQ (reference sequence). Trimming at V came to 5 bases and at J to 2 bases, leaving 10 bases not matched to a gene. CDR3 length: 17 residues. The CDR3 region has the DNA TGTGCCAGCAGCCCCACGGGACAGGGAGTTCCCTACAATGAGCAGTTCTTC. As protein: CASSPTGQGVPYNEQFF.

This clone was detected only a few times. The chain has TRBV3-1 (or the pseudogene TRBV3-2) and TRBJ1-2, with D hard to call. The CDR3 sequence is 13 residues long. Germline-derived CDR1 and CDR2 are LGHDT and YNNKEL (reference sequence). The V end lost 5 bases, the J end lost 0 bases, and 7 bases lay between the germline ends. The CDR3 bases are TGTGCCAGCAGCTCTTACTCTAACTATGGCTACACCTTC. Its protein is CASSSYSNYGYTF.

The genes are TRBV3-1 (or the pseudogene TRBV3-2) and TRBJ2-1; D gene ambiguous. The CDR3 is made up of 15 amino acids. CDR1 is LGHDT, CDR2 YNNKEL, per germline (reference sequence). The V gene lost 0 bases and the J gene lost 4 bases, with 10 bases spanning the gap. CDR3 amino acids: CASSQEGTAYNEQFF. The CDR3 bases are TGTGCCAGCAGCCAAGAAGGCACAGCATACAATGAGCAGTTCTTC.

The genes are TRBV4-2 and TRBJ2-1; TRBD2 matches 10 bases. The CDR3 is 15 amino acids. With 5 bases clipped from V and 6 bases from J, the junction kept 7 bases outside the gene matches. Per germline, CDR1 LGHNA and CDR2 YNFKEQ. DNA of the CDR3: TGTGCCAGCAGCAAAGGACTAGCGGACGTCAATGAGCAGTTCTTC. Amino acid sequence: CASSKGLADVNEQFF.

The genes are TRBV7-3 and TRBJ2-1; 12 bases fit TRBD2. Per the germline V gene, CDR1 is SGHTA and CDR2 is FQGTGA. CDR3 length equals 15 residues. The trim removed 0 bases at V and 9 bases at J, leaving 3 bases unmatched. In nucleotides, the CDR3 is TGTGCCAGCAGCTTAACGACTAGCGGGAGTCTTGAGCAGTTCTTC. Protein: CASSLTTSGSLEQFF.

The chain combines TRBV27 with TRBJ2-7, with TRBD2 matching over 8 bases. CDR1 is MNHEY and CDR2 is SMNVEV in the germline V gene (reference sequence). The ends lost 5 bases at V and 4 bases at J; junction bases unmatched: 7. The CDR3 is 14 residues long. The CDR3 DNA sequence: TGTGCCAGCAGTCCCTGGCGGGGGGAGTACGAGCAGTACTTC. This gives the protein CASSPWRGEYEQYF.

The chain couples TRBV7-9 to TRBJ2-5; 8 bases map to TRBD1. The junction had 5 bases not matched to a gene; V was cut back by 5 bases and J by 3 bases. This CDR3 is built from 14 residues. Germline-derived CDR1 and CDR2 are SEHNR and FQNEAQ (reference sequence). As DNA, the CDR3 is TGTGCCAGCAGCCTCGACAGGGGCGAAGAGACCCAGTACTTC. Its protein is CASSLDRGEETQYF.

This clone occurred once. The gene calls are TRBV27 and TRBJ1-6; D is unresolved. Germline assignment: CDR1 MNHEY and CDR2 SMNVEV (reference sequence). This CDR3 has 17 residues. The germline V and J ends were trimmed by 5 bases and 0 bases, with 14 bases remaining between them. The CDR3 DNA sequence: TGTGCCAGCAGTCCCGGTGTCGGGAGCTCCTATAATTCACCCCTCCACTTT. Its protein is CASSPGVGSSYNSPLHF.

This clone has only one observation. The chain combines TRBV20-1 with TRBJ2-7, with D hard to call. Germline values: CDR1 DFQATT, CDR2 SNEGSKA (reference sequence). This CDR3 is 11 amino acids long. V was trimmed by 3 bases and J by 5 bases, leaving 8 bases between them. The CDR3 reads CSARTIHEQYF. In nucleotides, the CDR3 is TGCAGTGCTAGGACAATCCACGAGCAGTACTTC.